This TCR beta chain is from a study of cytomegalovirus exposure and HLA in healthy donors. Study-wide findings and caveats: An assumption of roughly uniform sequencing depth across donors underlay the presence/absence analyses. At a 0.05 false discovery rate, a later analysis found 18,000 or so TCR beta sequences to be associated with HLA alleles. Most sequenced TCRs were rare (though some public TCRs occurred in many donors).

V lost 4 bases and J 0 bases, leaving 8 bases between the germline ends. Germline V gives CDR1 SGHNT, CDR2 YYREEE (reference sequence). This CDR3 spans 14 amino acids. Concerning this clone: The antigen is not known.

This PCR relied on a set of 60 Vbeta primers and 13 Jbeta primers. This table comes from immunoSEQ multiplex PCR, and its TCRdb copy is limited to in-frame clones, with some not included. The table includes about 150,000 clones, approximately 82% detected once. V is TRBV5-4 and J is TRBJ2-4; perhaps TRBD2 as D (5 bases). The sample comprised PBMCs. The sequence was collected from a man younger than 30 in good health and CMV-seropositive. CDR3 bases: TGTGCCAGCAGCGATGGACTAGCCAAAAACATTCAGTACTTC. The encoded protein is CASSDGLAKNIQYF.